Listed here are 4 T cell receptor beta chains from one sample, sequenced in a study of graft-versus-host responses after intestinal transplantation. Their specific antigens are unknown. Produced via immunoSEQ multiplex PCR; TCRdb's table is partial and in-frame only. Among around 130,000 clones listed, over 85% were seen once. Material: unstimulated CD4+ T cells sorted from spleen or lymph node cells, obtained before intestinal transplant. The source is a human donor who received an intestinal transplant.

The chain carries TRBV10-3 and TRBJ2-2; D tentatively fits TRBD1 or TRBD2 (5 bases each). Germline CDR1 ENHRY, CDR2 SYGVKD. Trimming took 4 bases from V and 0 from J, leaving 12 bases between them. This CDR3 is 16 amino acids long. The CDR3 loop reads CAISGRGGPNTGELFF. The DNA for the CDR3 is TGTGCCATCAGTGGTCGGGGCGGTCCGAACACCGGGGAGCTGTTTTTT.

The genes are TRBV12-2 and TRBJ1-5; the D segment call TRBD1 is taken from the table without a DNA check. TRBV12-2 is deemed a pseudogene. The CDR3 is 17 residues long. The CDR3 is CASRLQAGALSNQPQHF. The CDR3 DNA is TGTGCAAGTCGCCTCCAGGCAGGGGCACTTAGCAATCAGCCCCAGCATTTT.

The rearrangement uses TRBV10-3 and TRBJ2-5, with 7 bases aligning to TRBD1. Germline-derived CDR1 and CDR2 are ENHRY and SYGVKD. With 11 bases clipped from V and 3 bases from J, the junction kept 6 bases outside the gene matches. CDR3 length equals 12 residues. The CDR3 DNA is TGTGCCGTGGGACAGCTAGAAGAGACCCAGTACTTC. It codes for CAVGQLEETQYF.

The V and J genes are TRBV12-5 and TRBJ2-7, with 12 bases lining up with TRBD2. With V trimmed by 3 bases and J by 4 bases, 4 bases remained unmatched. CDR1 and CDR2 (germline): LGHNT, FRNRAP. CDR3 length equals 15 residues. The chain's CDR3 is CASGLGLAGSYEQYF. DNA for the CDR3: TGTGCTAGTGGTTTAGGACTAGCGGGGAGTTACGAGCAGTACTTC. Full variable domain (remainder filled in from reference TRBV12-5 and TRBJ2-7): DARVTQTPRHKVTEMGQEVTMRCQPILGHNTVFWYRQTMMQGLELLAYFRNRAPLDDSGMPKDRFSAEMPDATLATLKIQPSEPRDSAVYFCASGLGLAGSYEQYFGPGTRLTVT.